The 7 T cell receptor beta chains listed next were all sequenced from one sample in a study of cytomegalovirus exposure and HLA in healthy donors listed by TCRdb under 2017. Receptor libraries were prepared by the immunoSEQ multiplex PCR assay. TCRdb took this table from immuneACCESS and kept in-frame rearrangements with V and J called. Such tables lack part of the clones; where checked against another copy, unresolved V genes explain under half of the gap, and the rest is unexplained. The sample data list about 190,000 clones, and approximately 80% of these were observed just once. In total, the top ten clones hold more than 6.5% of the sample. Sequencing was done on a sample of PBMCs. Receptors originate from a young man in good health and CMV-seropositive.

V gene TRBV2 combines with J gene TRBJ1-5; D perhaps matches TRBD1 (5 bases). The length of the CDR3 is 15 residues. Germline V lookup: CDR1 SNHLY, CDR2 FYNNEI. The germline V and J ends were trimmed by 6 bases and 1 base, with 13 bases remaining between them. CDR3 region: CASSSPGGSNQPQHF. The DNA of the CDR3 is TGTGCCAGCAGCTCCCCCGGGGGGAGCAATCAGCCCCAGCATTTT.

V gene TRBV21-1 combines with J gene TRBJ1-2. TRBV21-1 is labeled a pseudogene. This CDR3 region has 20 residues. The CDR3 nucleotides are TGTGCCAGCAGCAATTCCGGAGGACGGTGGAATGTCGGCGGAGCTTCTGGCTACACCTTC. This codes for CASSNSGGRWNVGGASGYTF.

The chain carries TRBV29-1 and TRBJ2-3, with 10 nucleotides matching TRBD1. Looked up from germline, CDR1 is SQVTM and CDR2 is ANQGSEA. With 0 bases clipped from V and 6 bases from J, the junction kept 9 bases outside the gene matches. The length of the CDR3 is 16 residues. CDR3 amino acids: CSVEDSDRGRSDTQYF. The CDR3 DNA sequence: TGCAGCGTTGAAGACAGCGACAGGGGGCGGTCGGATACGCAGTATTTT.

This clone was seen once. This chain connects TRBV6-6 to TRBJ1-5; D gene ambiguous. The germline V gene has CDR1 MNHNY and CDR2 SVGAGI (reference sequence). V gave up 5 bases and J gave up 3 bases, with 14 bases separating them. The CDR3 is 15 residues long. The CDR3: CASSPPGSNNQPQHF. CDR3 DNA: TGTGCCAGCAGTCCTCCCGGGAGCAACAATCAGCCCCAGCATTTT.

The rearrangement uses TRBV30 and TRBJ1-5, with 7 positions matching TRBD1. The V gene's germline CDR1 is GTSNPN and CDR2 SVGIG (reference sequence). V gave up 2 bases and J gave up 9 bases; unmatched junction bases: 16. This CDR3 has 16 amino acids. The CDR3 loop reads CAWSSVGQLAARPQHF. CDR3 DNA sequence: TGTGCCTGGAGTTCGGTGGGACAGCTGGCGGCAAGGCCCCAGCATTTT. Looking up the rest from reference TRBV30 and TRBJ1-5 gives the full variable domain: SQTIHQWPATLVQPVGSPLSLECTVEGTSNPNLYWYRQAAGRGLQLLFYSVGIGQISSEVPQNLSASRPQDRQFILSSKKLLLSDSGFYLCAWSSVGQLAARPQHFGDGTRLSIL.

The chain uses TRBV9 and TRBJ2-3; TRBD1 is a possible D gene (5 bases). Trimming pared 3 bases from V and 6 bases from J, leaving 8 bases between. Germline CDR1 SGDLS, CDR2 YYNGEE. The CDR3 runs to 12 residues. The CDR3 loop is CASSGDSDTQYF. The CDR3 DNA is TGTGCCAGCAGCGGAGACAGTGATACGCAGTATTTT.

The rearrangement links TRBV19 to TRBJ2-1, with 11 bases aligning to TRBD1. Germline V CDR1 and CDR2: LNHDA, SQIVND (reference sequence). CDR3 length: 15 amino acids. V lost 4 bases and J lost 4; bases outside the gene matches: 3. DNA for the CDR3: TGTGCCAGTAGTACGGGACAGGGGGTATACAATGAGCAGTTCTTC. Residues: CASSTGQGVYNEQFF.